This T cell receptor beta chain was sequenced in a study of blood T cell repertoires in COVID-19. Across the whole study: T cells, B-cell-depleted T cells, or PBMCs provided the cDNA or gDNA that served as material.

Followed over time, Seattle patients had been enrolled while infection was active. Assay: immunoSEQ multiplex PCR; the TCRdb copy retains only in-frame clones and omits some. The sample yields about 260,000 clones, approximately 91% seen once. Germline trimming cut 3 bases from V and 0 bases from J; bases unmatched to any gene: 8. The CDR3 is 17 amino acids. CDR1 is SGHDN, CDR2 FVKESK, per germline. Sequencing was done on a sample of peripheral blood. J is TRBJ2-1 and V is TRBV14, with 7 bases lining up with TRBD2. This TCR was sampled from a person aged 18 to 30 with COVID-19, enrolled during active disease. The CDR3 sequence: CASSQRETGGSYNEQFF. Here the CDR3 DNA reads TGTGCCAGCAGCCAGAGGGAAACGGGAGGCTCCTACAATGAGCAGTTCTTC.